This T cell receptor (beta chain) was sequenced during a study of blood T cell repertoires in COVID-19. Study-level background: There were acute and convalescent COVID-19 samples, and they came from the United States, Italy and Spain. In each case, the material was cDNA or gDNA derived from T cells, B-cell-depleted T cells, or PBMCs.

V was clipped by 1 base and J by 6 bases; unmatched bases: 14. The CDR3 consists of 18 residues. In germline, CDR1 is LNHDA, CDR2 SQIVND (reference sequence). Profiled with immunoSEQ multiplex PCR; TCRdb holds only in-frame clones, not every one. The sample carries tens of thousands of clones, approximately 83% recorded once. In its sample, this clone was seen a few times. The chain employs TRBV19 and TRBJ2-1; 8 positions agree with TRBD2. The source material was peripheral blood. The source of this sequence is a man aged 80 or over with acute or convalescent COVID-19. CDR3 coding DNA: TGTGCCAGTAGTATAGGACTAGCGTTCTCCTTTTACGGCAATGAGCAGTTCTTC. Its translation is CASSIGLAFSFYGNEQFF. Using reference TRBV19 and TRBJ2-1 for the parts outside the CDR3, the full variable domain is DGGITQSPKYLFRKEGQNVTLSCEQNLNHDAMYWYRQDPGQGLRLIYYSQIVNDFQKGDIAEGYSVSREKKESFPLTVTSAQKNPTAFYLCASSIGLAFSFYGNEQFFGPGTRLTVL.